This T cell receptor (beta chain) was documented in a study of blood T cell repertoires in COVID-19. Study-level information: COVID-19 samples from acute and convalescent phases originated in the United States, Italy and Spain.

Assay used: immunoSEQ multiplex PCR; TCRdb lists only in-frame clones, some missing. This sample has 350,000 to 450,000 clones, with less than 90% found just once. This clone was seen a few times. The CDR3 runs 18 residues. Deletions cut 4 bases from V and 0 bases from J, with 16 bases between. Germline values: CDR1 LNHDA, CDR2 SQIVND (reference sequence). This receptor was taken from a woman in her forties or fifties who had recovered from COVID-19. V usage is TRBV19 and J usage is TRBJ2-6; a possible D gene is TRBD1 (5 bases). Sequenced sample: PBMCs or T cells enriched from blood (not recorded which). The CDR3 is CASSNGGTGSSGANVLTF. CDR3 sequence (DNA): TGTGCCAGTAGTAATGGCGGAACAGGATCCTCTGGGGCCAACGTCCTGACTTTC.